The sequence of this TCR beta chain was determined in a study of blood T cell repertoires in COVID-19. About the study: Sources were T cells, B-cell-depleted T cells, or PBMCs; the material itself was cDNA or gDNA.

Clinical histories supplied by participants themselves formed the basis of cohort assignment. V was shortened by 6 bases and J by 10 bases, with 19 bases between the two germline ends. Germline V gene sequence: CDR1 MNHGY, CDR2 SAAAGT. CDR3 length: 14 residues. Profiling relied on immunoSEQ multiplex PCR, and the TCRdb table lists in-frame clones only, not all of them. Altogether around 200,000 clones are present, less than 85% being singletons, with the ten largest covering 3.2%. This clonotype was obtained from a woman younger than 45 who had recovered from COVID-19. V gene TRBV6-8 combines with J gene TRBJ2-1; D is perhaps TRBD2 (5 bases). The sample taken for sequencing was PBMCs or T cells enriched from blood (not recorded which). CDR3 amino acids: CASRRRTDLGEQFF. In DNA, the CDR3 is TGTGCCAGCAGGCGTCGGACTGATCTTGGGGAGCAGTTCTTC.